This note documents a single TCR beta chain sequence. This sample was included in a study of CD8+ T cells in alopecia areata. Across the whole study: Patients received oral tofacitinib, 5 to 10 mg twice daily, for moderate-to-severe alopecia areata.

Treatment described: oral pan-JAK inhibitor, 5-10 mg twice daily. It was from alopecia areata patients that lesional scalp punch biopsies and peripheral blood were collected. The sorting of PBMCs gave CD4+ and CD8+ T cells. Sequencing relied on a cDNA template that was reverse transcribed from extracted RNA. Data came from immunoSEQ multiplex PCR; TCRdb stores just in-frame clones and leaves some out. Among 190,000 or so clones listed, around 60% were seen once. The source of this sequence is a human donor with alopecia areata. The material sequenced was CD8+ T cells sorted from blood, taken at week 24, from a patient treated with tofacitinib.

CDR3 region: CASSLTPYASGGVNEQFF. CDR3 coding DNA: TGTGCCAGCAGCTTAACCCCCTACGCTAGCGGGGGCGTTAATGAGCAGTTCTTC. The chain is built from TRBV7-3 and TRBJ2-1, with TRBD2 matching over 10 bases. The CDR3 runs 18 residues. Germline V lookup: CDR1 SGHTA, CDR2 FQGTGA. V dropped 0 bases and J dropped 7; count of bases not matched to a gene: 12.